This TCR beta chain was recorded in a study of cytomegalovirus exposure and HLA in healthy donors (dated by TCRdb to about 2017). In the study overall: In an earlier analysis of fewer than 750 of the donors, about 270 Gb of sequence data and 90 million to 120 million unique TCR beta sequences from about 180 million T cells were reported. Because of strong linkage in the cohort, a handful of DR-DQ haplotypes were treated as single units for association and clustering. Class I and class II HLA loci were covered by the typing at four-digit resolution. The T cell repertoires of 550 to 850 subjects were profiled by immunosequencing and related to cytomegalovirus serostatus. To study patterns of TCR occurrence, a later analysis re-analyzed previously published TCR beta repertoires from 500 to 850 donors and added high-resolution HLA genotyping. Every repertoire in the discovery cohort had been generated on one and the same sequencing platform. Rather than using new phenotypic data, the later analysis identified candidate immune exposures from TCR beta sequences and from how often those sequences occurred across donors. The study combined high-throughput TCR immunosequencing, statistical association of individual TCRs with disease status, and machine learning to predict cytomegalovirus infection status. In a later genetic analysis, genome-wide SNP genotypes for about three fifths of the roughly 670 donors were used, and that subset was treated as a discovery cohort. Typing coverage varied by locus: roughly 620-640 donors for A, B, C, DRB1 and DQB1; about 520 for DQA1; around 610 for DPA1; 450 to 480 for DPB1. Donor age, sex, ethnicity and CMV serostatus were compiled alongside the repertoire data. Besides the first cohort of roughly 700 subjects, a separate validation cohort made up of about 120 different subjects was used. Among the roughly 390 genotyped donors, 75% to 90% belonged to the genetic ancestry cluster associated with self-reported Caucasian donors. In an earlier analysis of roughly 600 of the donors, high-throughput TCR beta sequencing was used to judge whether each TCR beta V gene segment behaved as functional or pseudogenic. The aim of the study was to test whether cataloging public T cell receptors could identify signatures of past pathogen exposure. Around 330 gigabases of sequencing data and tens of millions of unique TCR sequences made up an early release that covered nearly 650 HLA-typed donors. Among several hundred genotyped donors of the cohort, an average of about 240,000 unique TCR beta nucleotide sequences was sequenced per donor, of which approximately 19% were non-productive. Summary of the overall study and its limitations: Because some donors lacked HLA typing at each locus, the association tests relied only on the typed subset. In both the original and validation cohorts, the classifier was reported to diagnose cytomegalovirus status with high specificity and sensitivity. Some IMGT-functional V segments, including TRBV6-2 and TRBV6-3, could not be distinguished by the 87-base-pair reads and were therefore excluded. In an earlier analysis of around 600 of the donors, most TCR beta V segments appeared in productive rearrangements about 90% or about 30% of the time, broadly matching IMGT annotations. Roughly uniform sequencing depth across donors was assumed in presence/absence analyses, although this assumption may not hold. An association between a missense DCLRE1C variant and V-gene and J-gene trimming of TCR beta chains was found in a later genetic analysis and replicated in an independent cohort. Because counts were too low, about 18 rarely observed V segments, including chromosome 9 orphons, were left out of the earlier analysis of a few hundred of the donors. Three of the identified cytomegalovirus-associated TCR beta chains were confirmed in vitro to be specific for cytomegalovirus antigens. For the cohort, immune exposure information was limited to CMV serostatus. A later analysis found that most CMV-associated TCR beta chains appeared HLA-restricted, with HLA associations seemingly driven largely by CMV exposure. According to a later analysis, parvovirus B19, influenza, CMV and Epstein-Barr virus appeared linked to several top co-occurrence clusters. When HLA alleles, especially DR and DQ, strongly co-occurred, attributing TCR associations to individual alleles was difficult. The study gave a list of more than 150 TCR beta chains associated with cytomegalovirus. The authors suggested that the approach could potentially be extended to other disease states and immunological phenotypes. In a later analysis, HLA-associated TCR beta chains showed more clonal expansion and lower generation probabilities than non-associated chains that were equally common. The cohort was sequenced for TCR beta chains only, and without alpha or paired-chain data the features that could be detected were limited. A further reported finding was that TCR beta sequences accurately predicted the HLA-A and HLA-B alleles for most subjects in the first cohort. Linkage disequilibrium might explain the correlated functional status among segregating V segments, but an unknown experimental factor could not be ruled out. Specific HLA alleles were associated with about 17,000 TCR beta sequences at a false discovery rate of 0.05 in a later analysis. While some public TCRs were present in many individuals, most TCR sequences turned up only very rarely across donors. The sequencing pipeline was judged likely to have produced a cluster of highly shared sequence variants as a technical artifact. A later analysis found that TCR association rates varied across HLA loci, with DRB1 alleles showing the most associated TCRs and HLA-C alleles the fewest. In a later genetic analysis, fewer N-insertions in productive TCRs were reported among donors in an Asian-associated ancestry cluster than the roughly 640-donor mean.

Deletion took 4 bases off V and 5 bases off J, with a span of 12 bases between the germline ends. The CDR3 holds 13 amino acids from the cysteine to the phenylalanine. Of the read, only the CDR3 DNA is kept; its 39 bases are in frame from base 1. From the germline V gene (reference sequence), CDR1 is GTSNPN and CDR2 is SVGIG. Library preparation employed the immunoSEQ multiplex PCR assay. A mixture of 60 forward primers for TCR Vbeta segments and 13 reverse primers for TCR Jbeta segments was used in the multiplex PCR. The CDR3 region of rearranged TCR beta genes was amplified from genomic DNA with a multiplex PCR assay. On the Illumina HiSeq System, the amplified TCR beta libraries were sequenced as 87-base-pair reads. The original methods were these. Across the roughly 600 repertoires, a later analysis counted some 81 million unique TCR beta chains, roughly 11 million of which were shared by at least two donors. Raw reads were error-corrected and collapsed into unique sequences with a nearest-neighbor algorithm that merged closely related sequences to remove PCR and sequencing errors. To assign V, D and J gene segments, CDR3 sequences were aligned to IMGT reference sequences. For a sequence to be retained, at least a six-nucleotide match to both a V gene segment and a J gene segment was required. Rearrangements were called productive when the CDR3 lacked stop codons and stayed in frame with V and J; all others were non-productive. CDR3 was defined by IMGT convention, running from the second conserved V-encoded cysteine to the conserved J-encoded phenylalanine. The earlier analysis of some 540 of the donors excluded any sequence lacking an unambiguous match to a single V gene segment. An earlier analysis of almost 600 of the donors classified V segments as functional when productive rearrangements were above 56.7% and as segregating when the standard deviation between donors was above 5%. A statistical classification framework was developed to diagnose cytomegalovirus status using the catalog of TCR beta chain sequences. V and J gene assignment, in a later analysis, came from comparing TCR nucleotide sequences with IMGT/GENE-DB human TR gene sequences. In a later analysis, CDR3 sequences and most-parsimonious VDJ recombination scenarios were assigned using the TCRdist pipeline. In a later analysis, each TCR beta chain was defined by its CDR3 amino acid sequence together with its V-gene family, and reads without a unique V-gene family were excluded. In a later analysis, approximately 640 highly shared, low-generation-probability nucleotide sequences were removed to address suspected cross-contamination and a sequencing artifact. In a later analysis, a clonal expansion index was calculated for each public chain from normalized within-repertoire ranks of inferred template counts. In a later analysis, generation probabilities were computed with a VDJ recombination model fitted to out-of-frame rearrangements, and the resulting probabilities were checked against IGoR. Hypergeometric tests were used in a later analysis to score TCR-TCR, TCR-HLA and TCR-CMV co-occurrence, with a repertoire-size bias correction applied to the TCR pairs. To estimate false discovery rates, a later analysis permuted the HLA or CMV assignments 20 times. In a later analysis, co-occurring TCRs were grouped with DBSCAN, and TCRdist sequence similarity was added when clustering was performed within HLA-allele-positive subsets. For co-occurrence clustering, repertoires with fewer than 30,000 or more than 120,000 public chains were excluded, along with four to six repertoires with anomalous nucleotide sharing. TCRdb retrieved this table from immuneACCESS and kept in-frame rearrangements only. Not all clones are present; in checked studies, unresolved V genes account for under half, and no reason is known for the remainder. D and trimming come from the DNA, and the V and J calls and clone size come from that table. A total of approximately 110,000 clones appear in this sample, over 75% of them only once. More than 10% of the sample comes from the top ten.

The cohort comprised approximately 700 healthy bone marrow donors. At the time of sampling, every cohort member was nominally healthy, though immune exposures that went unrecorded were likely present. The donor was CMV seropositive and belonged to the group of some 290 seropositive cohort members. A peripheral blood sample was provided by each donor, and peripheral blood mononuclear cells were used for TCR beta sequencing. The Qiagen DNeasy Blood Extraction Kit was used to extract genomic DNA from the blood cell samples. Points on this clone: Its cognate antigen has yet to be identified. There are no base qualities to consult, and no much larger clone falls within one base.

The sample consisted of PBMCs. The rearrangement combines TRBV30 with TRBJ1-5; the D gene is perhaps TRBD1, on 5 matching bases. The clonotype was recovered from a woman between 40 and 50 years old in good health and CMV-seropositive. This receptor has the CDR3 CAWTGQGDQPQHF. The DNA sequence is given as TGTGCCTGGACTGGGCAGGGTGATCAGCCCCAGCATTTT.